The rows below give T cell receptor beta chains drawn from one sample of a study of shared T cell receptors in the human thymus. Method: immunoSEQ multiplex PCR; TCRdb's copy keeps in-frame clones and lacks some. The sample shows about 400,000 clones, 95% of them seen only once. The specimen was thymocytes. Receptors were obtained from a human donor. Each CDR3 is given with its conserved first and last residue. The D gene is left open where the match is weak. The listing skips clone size in some rows; elsewhere it reads once, few, many or a size class.

.	TRBV27	TRBJ2-7	.	TGTGCCAGCAGTTCCAGCCCGGGGCCCGAGAGGCCCTACGAGCAGTACTTC	CASSSSPGPERPYEQYF
once	TRBV11-3	TRBJ1-2	.	TGTGCCACCCCGGGTCGAAATGGCTACACCTTC	CATPGRNGYTF
.	TRBV28	TRBJ2-1	TRBD2	TGTGCCAGCAGTTTCGTAGCGGGAGGGGACAATGAGCAGTTCTTC	CASSFVAGGDNEQFF
once	TRBV28	TRBJ2-1	TRBD2	TGTGCCACGGAACCCCGGACGGGCACTAGCGGGCGCTCCTACAATGAGCAGTTCTTC	CATEPRTGTSGRSYNEQFF
.	TRBV11-3	TRBJ2-2	TRBD1	TGTGCCAGCAGCCTCGGACAGGCTACCGGGGAGCTGTTTTTT	CASSLGQATGELFF
once	TRBV5-8	TRBJ1-2	TRBD1	TGTGCCAGCAGCCCCCGCAGAAAGACAGGGGGTGGCTACACCTTC	CASSPRRKTGGGYTF
.	TRBV18	TRBJ2-7	.	TGTGCCAGCTCACCCGTGGCGGGTCCTACCTACGAGCAGTACTTC	CASSPVAGPTYEQYF
.	TRBV6-1	TRBJ1-4	TRBD1	TGTGCCAGCAGTGCCAAACAGGGGAGGGGTGAAAAACTGTTTTTT	CASSAKQGRGEKLFF
.	TRBV19	TRBJ2-1	TRBD2	TGTGCCAACTTAGCGGGAGTAGGAAATGAGCAGTTCTTC	CANLAGVGNEQFF
.	TRBV5-6	TRBJ2-7	TRBD1	TGTGCCAGCAGCAAGCCGGGACAGGGGGGTGAGCAGTACTTC	CASSKPGQGGEQYF
.	TRBV28	TRBJ2-7	.	TGTGCCAGCAGTCGTGGGGGGTCCTACGAGCAGTACTTC	CASSRGGSYEQYF
.	TRBV28	TRBJ1-3	.	TGTGCCAGCAGTCCGCGGGAGTGGGCCTTCTCTGGAAACACCATATATTTT	CASSPREWAFSGNTIYF
.	TRBV11-2	TRBJ2-3	.	TGTGCCAGCAGCTATGGGCGGCGGGATAGCACAGATACGCAGTATTTT	CASSYGRRDSTDTQYF
.	TRBV30	TRBJ1-2	.	TGTGCCTGGAGTGCACGGATGTATGGCTACACCTTC	CAWSARMYGYTF
.	TRBV9	TRBJ2-2	TRBD2	TGTGCCAGCAGCGGAGGGACTAGCGCGAACACCGGGGAGCTGTTTTTT	CASSGGTSANTGELFF